The 22 T cell receptor beta chains below were found in one sample sequenced in a study of vaccination and CD4 T cells after COVID-19. These receptors' antigens are unknown. The Oncomine TCR Beta short-read assay sequenced DNA from cultured CD4+ T cells. TCRdb redid the calling of the PCR reads with MiXCR, one entry per CDR3 protein. The sample has some 20,000 distinct CDR3 sequences, roughly three fifths seen once; the top ten hold 16%. Sample treatment: roughly 11-day PBMC culture with coronavirus spike peptide pools or control peptides (ViraFEST assay). Sequencing was done on a sample of CD4+ T cells from blood, cultured in vitro. These receptors were taken from a human donor who had recovered from COVID-19.

The sample holds one count of this clonotype. The chain has TRBV18 and TRBJ2-3; TRBD2 matches at 11 bases. The CDR3 contains 16 residues. Per the germline V gene, CDR1 is KGHSH and CDR2 is LQKENI. V shed 6 bases, J shed 4 bases, and the junction held 9 bases outside the gene matches. CDR3 nucleotides: TGTGCCAGCTCGCCCCAGGCTAGCGGGGGGTCAGATACGCAGTATTTT. It is translated as CASSPQASGGSDTQYF.

V and J are TRBV6-1 and TRBJ2-2; 10 bases are shared with TRBD1. V shed 6 bases, J shed 4 bases, and the junction held 5 bases outside the gene matches. Germline CDR1 reads MNHNS; CDR2 reads SASEGT. CDR3 length equals 15 residues. CDR3 sequence: CASRPGQGSTGELFF. The CDR3 bases are TGTGCCAGCAGGCCGGGACAGGGGAGCACCGGGGAGCTGTTTTTT.

This clonotype turned up a few times. This rearrangement joins TRBV6-5 to TRBJ1-1; TRBD1 matches at 8 bases. After removal of 2 bases from V and 1 base from J, the junction contained 12 bases not matched to a gene. CDR3 length: 18 residues. Germline V gene sequence: CDR1 MNHEY, CDR2 SVGAGI. The CDR3 region has the DNA TGTGCCAGCAGTTACATTGGGACAGGCACGAAGGAGAACACTGAAGCTTTCTTT. Translating it yields CASSYIGTGTKENTEAFF.

CDR3 DNA sequence: TGTGCCAGCAGTTACCCCCGGGATACGTATGGCTACACCTTC. Amino acid sequence: CASSYPRDTYGYTF. The gene calls are TRBV6-5 and TRBJ1-2; D is ambiguous. Germline CDR1 reads MNHEY; CDR2 reads SVGAGI. Trimming removed 2 bases at V and 5 bases at J, with 12 bases between. The CDR3 is 14 amino acids.

The J gene is TRBJ2-1, the V gene TRBV29-1, with a tentative D call TRBD2 (5 bases). The V gene lost 6 bases and the J gene lost 0 bases, with 15 bases spanning the gap. The length of the CDR3 is 15 residues. Germline V gene lookup returns CDR1 SQVTM and CDR2 ANQGSEA. This CDR3 is CSVVGGPSSYNEQFF. CDR3 DNA sequence: TGCAGCGTCGTCGGAGGCCCGAGCTCCTACAATGAGCAGTTCTTC.

The sample holds a few counts of this clonotype. The rearrangement uses TRBV28 and TRBJ2-7; the match to TRBD1 covers 8 bases. Trimming took 6 bases from V and 4 from J; bases not matched to a gene: 8. This CDR3 spans 14 amino acids. Germline CDR1 MDHEN, CDR2 SYDVKM. CDR3 residues: CASRLGDRKYEQYF. CDR3 nucleotides: TGTGCCAGCAGGCTTGGGGACAGGAAATACGAGCAGTACTTC.

This chain uses TRBV2 with TRBJ2-3, with 11 bases identical to TRBD1. The ends lost 5 bases at V and 1 base at J; junction bases unmatched: 2. This CDR3 is 15 amino acids long. Germline V gives CDR1 SNHLY, CDR2 FYNNEI. CDR3 bases: TGTGCCAGCAGTCGGGACAGGGGGGGCACAGATACGCAGTATTTT. Translated: CASSRDRGGTDTQYF.

The rearrangement links TRBV6-1 to TRBJ1-3; D is unresolved. The CDR3 consists of 11 residues. V was cut by 6 bases and J by 4 bases, with 4 bases left in between. Germline CDR1 and CDR2: MNHNS and SASEGT. Written as DNA, the CDR3 is TGTGCCAGCAGGGGGGGAAACACCATATATTTT. Translation: CASRGGNTIYF.

This clonotype was observed once. The V gene is TRBV7-6, the J gene TRBJ2-1; either TRBD1 or TRBD2 may fit D (5 bases each). Germline CDR1 is SGHVS and CDR2 is FNYEAQ. V was trimmed by 5 bases and J by 9 bases, leaving 14 bases between them. This CDR3 comprises 13 residues. The CDR3 spells CASSQDRGVEQFF. In nucleotides, the CDR3 is TGTGCCAGCAGCCAAGATAGAGGGGTTGAGCAGTTCTTC. The entire variable domain, with the rest obtained from reference TRBV7-6 and TRBJ2-1, is as follows: GAGVSQSPRYKVTKRGQDVALRCDPISGHVSLYWYRQALGQGPEFLTYFNYEAQQDKSGLPNDRFSAERPEGSISTLTIQRTEQRDSAMYRCASSQDRGVEQFFGPGTRLTVL.

V usage is TRBV4-2 and J usage is TRBJ2-5, with TRBD1 matching over 9 bases. The CDR3 is 15 amino acids. The junction had 6 bases not matched to a gene; V was cut back by 0 bases and J by 7 bases. CDR1 LGHNA and CDR2 YNFKEQ come from the germline V gene. The CDR3 DNA reads as TGTGCCAGCAGCCAAGATCGCGGGACAGGGTGGACCCAGTACTTC. Translated, it gives CASSQDRGTGWTQYF.

The rearrangement joins TRBV6-2 or TRBV6-3 to TRBJ2-3, with no clear D. The length of the CDR3 is 13 residues. Trimming removed 5 bases at V and 8 bases at J, with 14 bases between. Per germline, CDR1 MNHEY and CDR2 SVGEGT. CDR3 in amino acids: CASSMDLTGTQYF. As DNA, the CDR3 is TGTGCCAGCAGTATGGACCTGACGGGTACGCAGTATTTT.

CDR3 region: CSARDRMYTGELFF. DNA for the CDR3: TGCAGTGCTAGAGATCGTATGTACACCGGGGAGCTGTTTTTT. This chain uses TRBV20-1 with TRBJ2-2; D not certain. V was clipped by 0 bases and J by 3 bases, with 8 bases between them. CDR1 is DFQATT and CDR2 is SNEGSKA in the germline V gene (reference sequence). The CDR3 consists of 14 residues.

This clonotype turned up a few times. The J gene is TRBJ2-1, the V gene TRBV7-2; tentatively, D is TRBD1 (7 bases). Per germline, CDR1 SGHTA and CDR2 FQGNSA. CDR3 length equals 14 residues. V gave up 3 bases and J gave up 4 bases, with 10 bases separating them. In nucleotides, the CDR3 is TGTGCCAGCAGCTTCAGGGGGACTTACAATGAGCAGTTCTTC. Translated, it gives CASSFRGTYNEQFF.

This clonotype was observed a handful of times. The rearrangement joins TRBV6-2 or TRBV6-3 to TRBJ1-5, with a weak D call TRBD1 (5 bases). The CDR3 length is 13 residues. The germline V gene has CDR1 MNHEY and CDR2 SVGEGT. V lost 6 bases and J lost 3, with 9 bases in between. The chain's CDR3 is CASREGFNQPQHF. In DNA, the CDR3 is TGTGCCAGCAGAGAGGGGTTCAATCAGCCCCAGCATTTT.

This rearrangement joins TRBV5-1 to TRBJ2-5; 8 bases align to TRBD2. The CDR3 has 16 residues. The V segment lost 0 bases and the J segment 5 bases; nucleotides outside the gene matches: 9. The germline V gene encodes CDR1 SGHRS and CDR2 YFSETQ. The DNA for the CDR3 is TGCGCCAGCAGCTTGGCCGAGATAGCGGGGTTGGAGACCCAGTACTTC. Its translation: CASSLAEIAGLETQYF.

This clonotype appeared a few times. This chain joins TRBV20-1 and TRBJ2-5; unclear D gene. The germline V and J ends were trimmed by 8 bases and 2 bases, with 15 bases remaining between them. Germline V gene data show CDR1 as DFQATT and CDR2 as SNEGSKA (reference sequence). This CDR3 has 13 amino acids. CDR3 bases: TGCAGTAGCTTAGGGAATATACAAGAGACCCAGTACTTC. Translating it yields CSSLGNIQETQYF.

The chain couples TRBV6-1 to TRBJ2-3; D uncertain. The CDR3 extends over 16 amino acids. The V end was cut by 6 bases, the J end by 0 bases, with 16 bases between. Per the germline V gene, CDR1 is MNHNS and CDR2 is SASEGT. CDR3 DNA: TGTGCCAGCAGACCCAAGATACACCTTAGCACAGATACGCAGTATTTT. It yields the protein CASRPKIHLSTDTQYF.

The chain joins TRBV20-1 to TRBJ1-6; the D gene is possibly TRBD1 (6 bases). V lost 1 base, J lost 8 bases, and 18 bases lay in between. The CDR3 is 16 residues long. Germline V gene lookup returns CDR1 DFQATT and CDR2 SNEGSKA (reference sequence). CDR3 coding DNA: TGCAGTGCTAGAGTTTGGGGGGCCATCGCGGATTCACCCCTCCACTTT. It encodes CSARVWGAIADSPLHF.

The chain combines TRBV7-2 with TRBJ1-1; weak D call: TRBD1 (5 bases). This CDR3 comprises 13 residues. Looked up from germline, CDR1 is SGHTA and CDR2 is FQGNSA. Deletions cut 1 base from V and 6 bases from J, with 9 bases between. Here the CDR3 reads CASSLGDSSEAFF. DNA for the CDR3: TGTGCCAGCAGCTTAGGGGACTCCTCTGAAGCTTTCTTT.

V and J are TRBV6-1 and TRBJ1-5; D is possibly TRBD1 (6 bases). The CDR3 is made up of 14 amino acids. CDR1 and CDR2 from the germline V gene are MNHNS and SASEGT. V was shortened by 6 bases and J by 7 bases, with 16 bases between the two germline ends. CDR3 nucleotides: TGTGCCAGCAGGGACAGTGCGTACGGGCAGCCCCAGCATTTT. Amino acids: CASRDSAYGQPQHF.

This CDR3 is CASSPGQGANYGYTF. DNA of the CDR3: TGCGCCAGCAGCCCGGGACAGGGGGCTAACTATGGCTACACCTTC. This sequence joins TRBV5-1 and TRBJ1-2, with 11 bases lining up with TRBD1. This CDR3 contains 15 residues. The germline V gene encodes CDR1 SGHRS and CDR2 YFSETQ. J was trimmed by 0 bases and V by 4 bases; bases with no gene match: 2.

This chain joins TRBV27 and TRBJ1-6; unclear D gene. Trimming left V 5 bases short and J 10 bases short, with 21 bases between. Germline V gene lookup returns CDR1 MNHEY and CDR2 SMNVEV (reference sequence). CDR3 length: 16 residues. For the CDR3, the DNA is TGTGCCAGCAGTCCCCCAAGTGGCGGCAGAAGGTCACCCCTCCACTTT. Protein product: CASSPPSGGRRSPLHF.